This is a list of T cell receptor beta chains from one sample in a study of OX40 agonist ivuxolimab in advanced cancers. Clones were sequenced by immunoSEQ multiplex PCR, and TCRdb holds only the in-frame ones, with some missing. The top ten clones hold roughly an eighth of a sample with tens of thousands of clones, about 90% of them seen once. The material was CD4+ or CD8+ T cells sorted from blood, obtained in a trial of the OX40 agonist ivuxolimab. All receptors derive from an adult with an advanced solid tumor such as melanoma, head and neck, liver or kidney cancer. CDR3s include the opening cysteine and the closing phenylalanine or tryptophan. A D gene is named only where the DNA matches it firmly. Only some rows state a clone size, as once, few, many or a class for expanded clones.

CDR3aa	CDR3nt	abundance	j_gene	d_gene	v_gene
CASSSHPGQGTYEQYF	TGTGCCAGCAGTTCCCATCCGGGACAGGGCACCTACGAGCAGTACTTC	-	TRBJ2-7	TRBD1	TRBV28
CASSRGTENNQPQHF	TGTGCCAGTAGCCGGGGGACAGAGAACAATCAGCCCCAGCATTTT	few	TRBJ1-5	TRBD1	TRBV19
CASSPLKGLAGRTDTQYF	TGTGCCAGCTCACCACTGAAAGGCCTAGCGGGACGCACAGATACGCAGTATTTT	-	TRBJ2-3	TRBD2	TRBV18
CSVERMQGGSFAAYEQYF	TGCAGCGTTGAGCGAATGCAGGGGGGGTCCTTTGCTGCCTACGAGCAGTACTTC	-	TRBJ2-7	-	TRBV29-1
CASSEGATANTGELFF	TGTGCCAGCAGTGAAGGGGCAACCGCGAACACCGGGGAGCTGTTTTTT	-	TRBJ2-2	-	TRBV2
CAWSARFRNTIYF	TGTGCCTGGAGTGCAAGATTTAGAAACACCATATATTTT	-	TRBJ1-3	-	TRBV30
CASSFRGTGTDTQYF	TGTGCCAGCAGTTTCAGGGGGACTGGCACAGATACGCAGTATTTT	-	TRBJ2-3	-	TRBV28
CASSIGLAASGGQFF	TGTGCCAGTAGTATCGGGCTAGCGGCCTCAGGAGGGCAGTTCTTC	-	TRBJ2-1	TRBD2	TRBV19
CASSLDVVYGYTF	TGTGCCAGCAGCTTGGACGTAGTCTATGGCTACACCTTC	-	TRBJ1-2	-	TRBV5-4
CASTSQEEAFF	TGTGCCAGCACTTCCCAGGAAGAAGCTTTCTTT	-	TRBJ1-1	-	TRBV28
CASSIKYGLTYEQYF	TGTGCCAGTAGTATAAAGTATGGGCTAACCTACGAGCAGTACTTC	-	TRBJ2-7	-	TRBV19